This passage covers 10 T cell receptor beta chains from one sample sequenced in a study of human T cells and chemical hapten exposure. TCRdb redid the calling of the RACE reads with MiXCR, one entry per CDR3 protein. The sample consists of around 250,000 distinct CDR3 sequences, around 9.3% of them appearing once. Time point here: pre-sensitization, week 0. This sample's treatment: therapeutic diphenylcyclopropenone sensitization with weekly scalp DPC. The sample consisted of whole blood, taken in connection with sensitization to the hapten diphenylcyclopropenone (DPC). These receptors originate from a middle-aged woman with alopecia areata. Some clones in this sample may be carry-over from other donors' samples.

This clonotype was recorded a few times. The rearrangement links TRBV6-6 to TRBJ2-1; D ambiguous. Germline V CDR1 and CDR2: MNHNY, SVGAGI (reference sequence). The ends were cut back, 0 bases at V and 0 bases at J, with 9 bases in the middle. CDR3 length equals 16 residues. CDR3 loop: CASSYSLQSSYNEQFF. In DNA form, the CDR3 reads TGTGCCAGCAGTTACTCGTTGCAGAGCTCCTACAATGAGCAGTTCTTC.

The V call is TRBV5-8, the J call TRBJ2-1; maybe TRBD1 (5 bases). This CDR3 contains 15 residues. Germline CDR1 reads SGHTS; CDR2 reads YDEGEE. V was clipped by 6 bases and J by 14 bases, with 27 bases between them. CDR3 amino acids: CASTLPIVLDSRKFF. The CDR3 DNA follows: TGTGCCAGCACTCTTCCCATCGTCTTAGACAGCCGTAAGTTCTTC.

This clonotype was picked up a small number of times. CDR3 DNA: TGTGCCAGCAGCTTCCTAGGAGAGGGTACAGATACGCAGTATTTT. Residues: CASSFLGEGTDTQYF. The chain uses TRBV7-2 and TRBJ2-3; tentatively, D is TRBD2 (5 bases). The CDR3 consists of 15 residues. Per the germline V gene, CDR1 is SGHTA and CDR2 is FQGNSA. Trimming stripped 3 bases from V and 3 bases from J, with 13 bases between.

The CDR3 nucleotides are TGTGCCAGCGCCCGGAGGGGGACTAGCGTCCACGAGCAGTACTTC. This gives the protein CASARRGTSVHEQYF. The chain is built from TRBV9 and TRBJ2-7; TRBD2 agrees at 10 bases. With V trimmed by 7 bases and J by 5 bases, 12 bases remained unmatched. The CDR3 has 15 amino acids. Germline V gene lookup returns CDR1 SGDLS and CDR2 YYNGEE.

The chain uses TRBV9 and TRBJ2-3; 14 bases line up with TRBD2. Germline CDR1 and CDR2: SGDLS and YYNGEE. Germline trimming cut 0 bases from V and 4 bases from J; bases unmatched to any gene: 4. The CDR3 consists of 17 residues. This chain's CDR3 is CASSVEGLAGAADTQYF. The DNA of the CDR3 is TGTGCCAGCAGCGTAGAGGGACTAGCGGGAGCCGCAGATACGCAGTATTTT.

V is TRBV6-6 and J is TRBJ1-6; D remains ambiguous. The V end lost 7 bases, the J end lost 0 bases, and 16 bases lay between the germline ends. CDR1 MNHNY and CDR2 SVGAGI come from the germline V gene (reference sequence). The CDR3 is 17 residues long. The CDR3 coding sequence is TGTGCCAGCAAGGCCTGGGAGGAGGTCTCCTATAATTCACCCCTCCACTTT. Its translation is CASKAWEEVSYNSPLHF.

This chain joins TRBV5-6 and TRBJ2-7; the match to TRBD2 covers 10 bases. The CDR3 spans 14 residues. V was clipped by 1 base and J by 3 bases; unmatched bases: 1. Germline CDR1 reads SGHDT; CDR2 reads YYEEEE. The CDR3: CASSLTSGVYEQYF. CDR3 DNA sequence: TGTGCCAGCAGCTTGACTAGCGGGGTCTACGAGCAGTACTTC.

The CDR3 spells CASSLGPMGTMYNEQFF. For the CDR3, the DNA is TGCGCCAGCAGCTTGGGGCCCATGGGGACGATGTACAATGAGCAGTTCTTC. The rearrangement links TRBV5-1 to TRBJ2-1, with D tentatively TRBD1 or TRBD2 (5 bases each). Germline V gene data show CDR1 as SGHRS and CDR2 as YFSETQ. The CDR3 extends over 17 amino acids. The V end was cut by 0 bases, the J end by 4 bases, with 17 bases between.

This clonotype was counted a few times. The chain links TRBV28 to TRBJ1-3, with a tentative D call TRBD1 (6 bases). This CDR3 region has 15 residues. The ends were cut back, 7 bases at V and 4 bases at J, with 17 bases in the middle. Per germline, CDR1 MDHEN and CDR2 SYDVKM. The CDR3: CASTSVGAGGNTIYF. DNA of the CDR3: TGTGCCAGCACCTCGGTGGGGGCGGGAGGAAACACCATATATTTT.

This clonotype was observed at least ten times. The DNA of the CDR3 is TGTGCCAGCAGCCCGCCCTTGACTAGCGGGAATTCCTACAATGAGCAGTTCTTC. Its translation: CASSPPLTSGNSYNEQFF. V usage is TRBV7-9 and J usage is TRBJ2-1, with 11 bases matching TRBD2. The V segment lost 5 bases and the J segment 1 base; nucleotides outside the gene matches: 10. Germline V gene sequence: CDR1 SEHNR, CDR2 FQNEAQ (reference sequence). The CDR3 contains 18 residues. Based on the CDR3 plus reference TRBV7-9 and TRBJ2-1, the full variable domain is DTGVSQNPRHKITKRGQNVTFRCDPISEHNRLYWYRQTLGQGPEFLTYFQNEAQLEKSRLLSDRFSAERPKGSFSTLEIQRTEQGDSAMYLCASSPPLTSGNSYNEQFFGPGTRLTVL.